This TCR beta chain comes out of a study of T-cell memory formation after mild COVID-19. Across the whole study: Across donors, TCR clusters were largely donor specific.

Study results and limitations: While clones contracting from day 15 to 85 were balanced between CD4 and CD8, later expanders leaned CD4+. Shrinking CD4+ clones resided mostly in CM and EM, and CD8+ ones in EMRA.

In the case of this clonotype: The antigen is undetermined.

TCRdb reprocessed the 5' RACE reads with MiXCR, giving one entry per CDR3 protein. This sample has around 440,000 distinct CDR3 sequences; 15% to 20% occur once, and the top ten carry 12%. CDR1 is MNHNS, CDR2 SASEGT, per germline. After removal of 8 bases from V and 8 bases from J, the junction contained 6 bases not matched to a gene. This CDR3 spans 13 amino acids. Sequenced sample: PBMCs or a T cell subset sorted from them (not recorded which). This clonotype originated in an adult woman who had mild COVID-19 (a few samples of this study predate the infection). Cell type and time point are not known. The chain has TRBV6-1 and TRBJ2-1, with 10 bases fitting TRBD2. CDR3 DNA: TGTGCCAGCCTGGAGCGGGAGGGTCATGAGCAGTTCTTC. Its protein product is CASLEREGHEQFF.